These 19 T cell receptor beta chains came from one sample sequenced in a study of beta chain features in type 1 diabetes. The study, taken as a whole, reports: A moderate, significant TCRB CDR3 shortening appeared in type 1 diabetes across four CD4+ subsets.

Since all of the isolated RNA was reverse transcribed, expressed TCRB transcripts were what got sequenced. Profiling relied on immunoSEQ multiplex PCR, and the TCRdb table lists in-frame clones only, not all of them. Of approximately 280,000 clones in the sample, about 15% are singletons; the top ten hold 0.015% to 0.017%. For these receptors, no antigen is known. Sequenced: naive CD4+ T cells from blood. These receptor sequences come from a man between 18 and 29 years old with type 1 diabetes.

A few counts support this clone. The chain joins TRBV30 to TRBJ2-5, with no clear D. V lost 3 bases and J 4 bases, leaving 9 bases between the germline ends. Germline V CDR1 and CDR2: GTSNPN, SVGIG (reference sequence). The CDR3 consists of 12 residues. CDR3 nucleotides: TGTGCCTGGAGGGCATTTTCAGAGACCCAGTACTTC. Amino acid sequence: CAWRAFSETQYF.

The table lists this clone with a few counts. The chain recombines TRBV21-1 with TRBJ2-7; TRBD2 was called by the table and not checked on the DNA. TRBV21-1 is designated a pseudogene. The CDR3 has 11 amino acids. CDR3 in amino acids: CASSKSLEQYF. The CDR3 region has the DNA TGTGCCAGCAGCAAATCCCTCGAGCAGTACTTC.

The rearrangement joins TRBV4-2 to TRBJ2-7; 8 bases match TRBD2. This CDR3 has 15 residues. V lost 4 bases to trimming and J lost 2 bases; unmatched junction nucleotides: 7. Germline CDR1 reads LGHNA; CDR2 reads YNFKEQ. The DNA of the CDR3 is TGTGCCAGCAGCCTTGGACTAGCTCAAACCTACGAGCAGTACTTC. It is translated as CASSLGLAQTYEQYF.

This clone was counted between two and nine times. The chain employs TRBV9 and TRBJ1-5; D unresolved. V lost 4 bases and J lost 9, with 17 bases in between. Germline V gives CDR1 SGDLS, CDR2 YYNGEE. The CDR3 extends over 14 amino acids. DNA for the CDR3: TGTGCCAGCAGCCTCCCCGTCGGGGAAGGGCCCCAGCATTTT. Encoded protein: CASSLPVGEGPQHF.

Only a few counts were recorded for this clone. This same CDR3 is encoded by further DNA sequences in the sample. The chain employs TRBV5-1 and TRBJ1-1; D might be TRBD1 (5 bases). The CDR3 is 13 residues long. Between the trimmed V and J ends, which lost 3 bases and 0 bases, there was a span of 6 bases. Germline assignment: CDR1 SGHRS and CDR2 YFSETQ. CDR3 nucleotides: TGCGCCAGCAGCTCGACAGTGAACACTGAAGCTTTCTTT. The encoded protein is CASSSTVNTEAFF.

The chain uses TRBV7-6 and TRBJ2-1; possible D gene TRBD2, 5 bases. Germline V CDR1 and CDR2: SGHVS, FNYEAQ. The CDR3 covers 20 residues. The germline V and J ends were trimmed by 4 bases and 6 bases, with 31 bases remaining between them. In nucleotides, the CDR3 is TGTGCCAGCAGCTCTACGGAGGTGAGGGAATGGGAACTACTTCGCAATGAGCAGTTCTTC. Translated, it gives CASSSTEVREWELLRNEQFF.

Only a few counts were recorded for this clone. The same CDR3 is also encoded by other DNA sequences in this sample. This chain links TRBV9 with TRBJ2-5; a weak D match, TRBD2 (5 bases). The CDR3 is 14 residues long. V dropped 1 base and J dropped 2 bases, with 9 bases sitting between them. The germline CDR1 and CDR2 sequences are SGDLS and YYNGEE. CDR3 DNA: TGTGCCAGCAGCGTACTGGGCGGGCAAGAGACCCAGTACTTC. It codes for CASSVLGGQETQYF. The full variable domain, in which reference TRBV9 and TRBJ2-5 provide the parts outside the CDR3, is DSGVTQTPKHLITATGQRVTLRCSPRSGDLSVYWYQQSLDQGLQFLIQYYNGEERAKGNILERFSAQQFPDLHSELNLSSLELGDSALYFCASSVLGGQETQYFGPGTRLLVL.

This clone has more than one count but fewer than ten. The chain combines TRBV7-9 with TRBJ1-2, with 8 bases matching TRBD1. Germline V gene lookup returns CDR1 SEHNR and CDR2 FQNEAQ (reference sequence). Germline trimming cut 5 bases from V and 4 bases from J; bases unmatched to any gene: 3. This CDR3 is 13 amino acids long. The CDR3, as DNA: TGTGCCAGCAGCGGAACAGGGGGCTATGGCTACACCTTC. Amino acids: CASSGTGGYGYTF.

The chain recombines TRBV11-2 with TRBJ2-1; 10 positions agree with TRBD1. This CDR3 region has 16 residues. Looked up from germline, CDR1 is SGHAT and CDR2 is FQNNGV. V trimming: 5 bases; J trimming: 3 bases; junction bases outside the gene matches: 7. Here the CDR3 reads CASSAMTGGIYNEQFF. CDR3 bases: TGTGCCAGCAGCGCGATGACAGGGGGCATCTACAATGAGCAGTTCTTC.

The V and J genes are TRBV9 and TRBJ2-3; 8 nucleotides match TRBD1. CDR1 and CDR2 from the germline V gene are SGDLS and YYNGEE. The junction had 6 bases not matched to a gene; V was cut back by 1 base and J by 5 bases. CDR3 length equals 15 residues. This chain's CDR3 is CASSVSRGRGDTQYF. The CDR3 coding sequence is TGTGCCAGCAGCGTATCCAGGGGGCGGGGAGATACGCAGTATTTT.

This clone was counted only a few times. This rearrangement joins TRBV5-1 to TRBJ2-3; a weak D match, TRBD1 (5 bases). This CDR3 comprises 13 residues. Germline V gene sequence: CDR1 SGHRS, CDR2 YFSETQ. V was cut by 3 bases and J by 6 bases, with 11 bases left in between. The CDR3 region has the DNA TGCGCCAGCAGCTGGGGCAAGGGGGATACGCAGTATTTT. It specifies CASSWGKGDTQYF.

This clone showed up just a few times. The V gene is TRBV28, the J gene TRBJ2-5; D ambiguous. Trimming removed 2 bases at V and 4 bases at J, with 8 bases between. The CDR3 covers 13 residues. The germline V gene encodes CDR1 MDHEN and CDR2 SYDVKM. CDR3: CASSLRSRETQYF. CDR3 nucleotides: TGTGCCAGCAGTTTACGGTCCCGAGAGACCCAGTACTTC.

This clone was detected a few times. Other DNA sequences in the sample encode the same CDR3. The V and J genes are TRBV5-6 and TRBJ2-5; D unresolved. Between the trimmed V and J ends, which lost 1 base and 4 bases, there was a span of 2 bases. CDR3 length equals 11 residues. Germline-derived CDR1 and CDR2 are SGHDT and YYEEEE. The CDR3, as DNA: TGTGCCAGCAGCTTGCGAGAGACCCAGTACTTC. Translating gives CASSLRETQYF.

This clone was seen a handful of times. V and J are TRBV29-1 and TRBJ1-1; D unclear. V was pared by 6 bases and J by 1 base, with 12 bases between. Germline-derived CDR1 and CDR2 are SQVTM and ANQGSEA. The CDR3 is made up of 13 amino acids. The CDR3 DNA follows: TGCAGCGTCTTACACGGGTCGAACACTGAAGCTTTCTTT. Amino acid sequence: CSVLHGSNTEAFF.

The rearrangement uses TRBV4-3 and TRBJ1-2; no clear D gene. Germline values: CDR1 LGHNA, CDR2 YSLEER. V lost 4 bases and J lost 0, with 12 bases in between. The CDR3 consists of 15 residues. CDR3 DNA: TGCGCCAGCAGCCCATTTATCTCGGCTAACTATGGCTACACCTTC. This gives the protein CASSPFISANYGYTF.

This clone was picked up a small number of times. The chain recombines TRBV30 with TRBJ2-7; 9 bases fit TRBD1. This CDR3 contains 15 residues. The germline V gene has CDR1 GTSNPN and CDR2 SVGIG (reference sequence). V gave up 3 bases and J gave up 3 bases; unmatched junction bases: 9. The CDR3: CAWSRNTGGLYEQYF. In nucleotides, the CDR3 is TGTGCCTGGAGCCGAAACACAGGGGGCCTCTACGAGCAGTACTTC.

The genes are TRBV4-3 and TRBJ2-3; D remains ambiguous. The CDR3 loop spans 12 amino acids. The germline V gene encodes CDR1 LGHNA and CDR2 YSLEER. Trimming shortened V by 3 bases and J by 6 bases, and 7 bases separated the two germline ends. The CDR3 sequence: CASSQGQDTQYF. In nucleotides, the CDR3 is TGCGCCAGCAGCCAGGGCCAGGATACGCAGTATTTT.

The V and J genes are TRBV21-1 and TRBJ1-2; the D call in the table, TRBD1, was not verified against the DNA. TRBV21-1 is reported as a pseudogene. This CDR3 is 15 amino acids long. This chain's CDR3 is CASSKPGQGDYGYTF. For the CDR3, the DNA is TGTGCCAGCAGCAAACCGGGACAGGGAGATTATGGCTACACCTTC.

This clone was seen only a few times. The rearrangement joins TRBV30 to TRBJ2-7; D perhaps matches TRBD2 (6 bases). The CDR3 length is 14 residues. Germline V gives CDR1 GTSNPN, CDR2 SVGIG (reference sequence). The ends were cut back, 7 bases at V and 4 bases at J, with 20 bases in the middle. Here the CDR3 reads CASQTGGSTYEQYF. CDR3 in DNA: TGTGCCTCGCAAACCGGGGGTTCTACATACGAGCAGTACTTC.